These 23 T cell receptor beta chains were all obtained from the same sample, sequenced in a study of blood T cell repertoires in COVID-19. The repertoire was sequenced with immunoSEQ multiplex PCR; TCRdb's copy has only in-frame clones and lacks some. The table has about 220,000 clones, about four fifths seen once; the top ten hold roughly 3.5%. The source material was PBMCs or T cells enriched from blood (not recorded which). The receptors derive from a woman aged 55-70 years who had recovered from COVID-19.

This chain connects TRBV15 to TRBJ2-3; D perhaps matches TRBD1 (6 bases). Germline lookup yields CDR1 LNHNV and CDR2 YYDKDF (reference sequence). The V and J ends lost 3 bases and 5 bases respectively, with 12 bases between them. This CDR3 is built from 14 residues. CDR3 region: CATSSQGGRDTQYF. Written as DNA, the CDR3 is TGTGCCACCAGCAGCCAAGGGGGACGAGATACGCAGTATTTT.

The chain carries TRBV2 and TRBJ2-2, with D unresolved. Germline CDR1 SNHLY, CDR2 FYNNEI. V shed 5 bases and J shed 0 bases, with 10 bases lying between them. There are 15 residues in the CDR3. The CDR3 loop is CASSRLFSNTGELFF. The CDR3, as DNA: TGTGCCAGCAGTCGACTTTTCTCGAACACCGGGGAGCTGTTTTTT. Variable domain in full (rest from reference TRBV2 and TRBJ2-2): EPEVTQTPSHQVTQMGQEVILRCVPISNHLYFYWYRQILGQKVEFLVSFYNNEISEKSEIFDDQFSVERPDGSNFTLKIRSTKLEDSAMYFCASSRLFSNTGELFFGEGSRLTVL.

This clone occurred once. This chain links TRBV25-1 with TRBJ1-2; 11 bases align to TRBD1. Trimming took 6 bases from V and 2 from J; bases not matched to a gene: 11. Germline V CDR1 and CDR2: MGHDK, SYGVNS. This CDR3 region has 17 residues. Here the CDR3 DNA reads TGTGCCAGCAGGCCTCGTGGACAGGGGGCGGGGAACTATGGCTACACCTTC. This translates into CASRPRGQGAGNYGYTF.

The rearrangement joins TRBV5-1 to TRBJ2-1; no clear D. Between the trimmed V and J ends, which lost 7 bases and 2 bases, there was a span of 10 bases. CDR1 is SGHRS and CDR2 is YFSETQ in the germline V gene. This CDR3 spans 13 amino acids. The CDR3 nucleotides are TGCGCCAGCTGTCGAGAGCCCTACAATGAGCAGTTCTTC. Translated: CASCREPYNEQFF. The variable domain in full, completed from reference TRBV5-1 and TRBJ2-1, reads KAGVTQTPRYLIKTRGQQVTLSCSPISGHRSVSWYQQTPGQGLQFLFEYFSETQRNKGNFPGRFSGRQFSNSRSEMNVSTLELGDSALYLCASCREPYNEQFFGPGTRLTVL.

This sequence joins TRBV9 and TRBJ1-5; TRBD1 might be the D (6 bases). Germline V lookup: CDR1 SGDLS, CDR2 YYNGEE. The CDR3 extends over 15 amino acids. V was clipped by 4 bases and J by 6 bases, with 17 bases between them. The CDR3 DNA sequence: TGTGCCAGCAGCCAGGGCGGGGGCTCGGTTCAGCCCCAGCATTTT. Residues: CASSQGGGSVQPQHF.

The genes are TRBV7-2 and TRBJ2-7; 9 positions agree with TRBD1. The length of the CDR3 is 15 residues. Trimming removed 2 bases from V and 2 bases from J; junction bases left unmatched: 4. Germline CDR1 reads SGHTA; CDR2 reads FQGNSA. DNA for the CDR3: TGTGCCAGCAGCTTAATGACAGGGGGAACCTACGAGCAGTACTTC. Residues: CASSLMTGGTYEQYF.

The V call is TRBV10-2, the J call TRBJ1-5; no definite D call. The CDR3 covers 13 residues. The ends were cut back, 2 bases at V and 4 bases at J, with 6 bases in the middle. Germline lookup yields CDR1 WSHSY and CDR2 SAAADI. This chain's CDR3 is CASSEPFNQPQHF. CDR3 nucleotide sequence: TGCGCCAGCAGTGAGCCTTTTAATCAGCCCCAGCATTTT.

The gene calls are TRBV20-1 and TRBJ2-5; D gene unclear. The CDR3 is made up of 11 amino acids. Germline V gene lookup returns CDR1 DFQATT and CDR2 SNEGSKA (reference sequence). The V and J ends lost 6 bases and 7 bases respectively, with 12 bases between them. The CDR3 is CSAATPGTQYF. DNA for the CDR3: TGCAGTGCCGCGACACCAGGGACCCAGTACTTC.

The chain employs TRBV5-1 and TRBJ2-2, with TRBD1 identical over 10 bases. The germline gives CDR1 SGHRS, CDR2 YFSETQ. V dropped 4 bases and J dropped 7; count of bases not matched to a gene: 10. CDR3 length: 16 amino acids. CDR3 protein: CASSPTGTGVGGELFF. The CDR3 nucleotides are TGCGCCAGCAGCCCAACCGGGACAGGGGTCGGCGGGGAGCTGTTTTTT.

Concerning this clone: Germline and junction disagree at one end, which may indicate a read error. The chain has TRBV6-1 and TRBJ1-2; no firm D call. The CDR3 spans 14 residues. Germline V gene lookup returns CDR1 MNHNS and CDR2 SASEGT. For the CDR3, the DNA is TGTGCCAGCACTGAAGACAACACTAACTATGGCTACACCTTC. This sequence encodes CASTEDNTNYGYTF.

The chain couples TRBV5-1 to TRBJ2-2; 13 bases fit TRBD2. The J segment lost 2 bases and the V segment lost 4 bases, leaving 5 bases of the junction unmatched. Germline values: CDR1 SGHRS, CDR2 YFSETQ. The CDR3 runs to 17 residues. CDR3: CASSPGLAGTNTGELFF. CDR3 DNA: TGCGCCAGCAGCCCGGGACTAGCGGGGACCAACACCGGGGAGCTGTTTTTT.

A single count supports this clone. The chain joins TRBV20-1 to TRBJ2-2, with TRBD1 matching 10 bases. The CDR3 length is 19 residues. Trimming removed 3 bases from V and 6 bases from J; junction bases left unmatched: 19. Germline CDR1 is DFQATT and CDR2 is SNEGSKA (reference sequence). The CDR3 nucleotides read TGCAGTGCTAGTCCCGACAGGGGGCGCCGGGCGGGAGGCCCCGGGGAGCTGTTTTTT. This gives the protein CSASPDRGRRAGGPGELFF.

The chain recombines TRBV5-6 with TRBJ2-2, with 11 bases lining up with TRBD1. This CDR3 is built from 17 residues. V lost 3 bases, J lost 4 bases, and 8 bases stayed unmatched. Germline-derived CDR1 and CDR2 are SGHDT and YYEEEE. CDR3 protein: CASSWGTGGPITGELFF. The DNA for the CDR3 is TGTGCCAGCAGCTGGGGGACAGGGGGGCCCATCACCGGGGAGCTGTTTTTT.

The V call is TRBV11-2, the J call TRBJ2-7; a weak D match, TRBD1 (6 bases). V was pared by 1 base and J by 11 bases, with 24 bases between. The CDR3 is made up of 16 amino acids. CDR1 is SGHAT and CDR2 is FQNNGV in the germline V gene. The chain's CDR3 is CASSLGGQMILRGEYF. DNA for the CDR3: TGTGCCAGCAGCTTAGGAGGACAGATGATACTACGAGGGGAGTACTTC.

This clone has just a few counts. V is TRBV5-1 and J is TRBJ1-2; TRBD1 matches 8 bases. This CDR3 contains 17 residues. The ends lost 4 bases at V and 6 bases at J; junction bases unmatched: 17. CDR1 is SGHRS, CDR2 YFSETQ, per germline. CDR3 DNA sequence: TGCGCCAGCAGCCCCGGGACAGGCAGCGTCCCCCATAATGGCTACACCTTC. It yields the protein CASSPGTGSVPHNGYTF.

This clone was counted a few times. CDR3 coding DNA: TGTGCCAGCAGCTGGGGACAGGGGGACGAGCAGTACTTC. Its translation is CASSWGQGDEQYF. This chain links TRBV7-3 with TRBJ2-7, with 11 bases aligning to TRBD1. Trimming cost V 4 bases and J 5 bases; bases outside gene matches: 1. This CDR3 is built from 13 residues. Per germline, CDR1 SGHTA and CDR2 FQGTGA.

As DNA, the CDR3 is TGTGCCAGCAGTGAAGCGGGGGGGCCGTGGAATGAGCAGTTCTTC. This translates into CASSEAGGPWNEQFF. The chain is built from TRBV6-1 and TRBJ2-1; a weak D match, TRBD2 (7 bases). The V end was cut by 0 bases, the J end by 7 bases, with 13 bases between. Germline V gives CDR1 MNHNS, CDR2 SASEGT. The CDR3 has 15 amino acids.

V and J are TRBV29-1 and TRBJ1-2; D is possibly TRBD1 (5 bases). Germline V gene lookup returns CDR1 SQVTM and CDR2 ANQGSEA. This CDR3 comprises 12 residues. The V end lost 7 bases, the J end lost 8 bases, and 17 bases lay between the germline ends. As DNA, the CDR3 is TGCAGCGCCAAAGCGGGGGGGGACGGCTACACCTTC. Protein sequence: CSAKAGGDGYTF.

V and J are TRBV5-1 and TRBJ2-1; D is undetermined. CDR3 length equals 16 residues. The germline CDR1 and CDR2 sequences are SGHRS and YFSETQ. Trimming removed 0 bases at V and 0 bases at J, with 10 bases between. The CDR3 is CASSLAKLFSYNEQFF. The CDR3 DNA is TGCGCCAGCAGCTTGGCCAAACTATTCTCCTACAATGAGCAGTTCTTC.

This clone was observed a few times. This chain uses TRBV11-2 with TRBJ2-7; 8 bases match TRBD1. Germline V lookup: CDR1 SGHAT, CDR2 FQNNGV. V dropped 1 base and J dropped 3; count of bases not matched to a gene: 8. The CDR3 runs to 16 residues. CDR3 protein: CASSLAPDRAIYEQYF. The CDR3 bases are TGTGCCAGCAGCTTAGCCCCGGACAGGGCGATCTACGAGCAGTACTTC.

V usage is TRBV5-1 and J usage is TRBJ1-4; 10 bases map to TRBD1. This CDR3 is built from 14 residues. Germline lookup yields CDR1 SGHRS and CDR2 YFSETQ. With V trimmed by 4 bases and J by 8 bases, 5 bases remained unmatched. The DNA for the CDR3 is TGCGCCAGCAGCCCGACAGGGGGCGACGAAAAACTGTTTTTT. Residues: CASSPTGGDEKLFF.

The chain links TRBV19 to TRBJ2-6, with TRBD1 as a possible D gene (6 bases). Trimming cost V 9 bases and J 4 bases, with 16 bases left between them. The CDR3 loop spans 15 amino acids. Germline-derived CDR1 and CDR2 are LNHDA and SQIVND (reference sequence). The CDR3 DNA is TGTGCCAGCACCTCTTCAGGGGCAGGGGCCAACGTCCTGACTTTC. Residues: CASTSSGAGANVLTF.

This clone was recorded a few times. The rearrangement uses TRBV19 and TRBJ1-2; D perhaps matches TRBD1 (6 bases). This CDR3 is built from 14 residues. Between the trimmed V and J ends, which lost 5 bases and 2 bases, there was a span of 12 bases. In germline, CDR1 is LNHDA, CDR2 SQIVND (reference sequence). As DNA, the CDR3 is TGTGCCAGTAGTTACGGGGGGCAGAACTATGGCTACACCTTC. Translating it yields CASSYGGQNYGYTF.